These 27 T cell receptor beta chains share one sample of origin, sequenced in a study of T cell responses to AZD1222 COVID-19 vaccine. Assay: immunoSEQ multiplex PCR; the TCRdb copy retains only in-frame clones and omits some. The sample has 97,000 or so clones, roughly 84% seen once. The sample was peripheral blood, taken on day 0 of AZD1222 vaccination. The receptor set was obtained from an adult in good health.

This clone was seen at least ten times. The chain links TRBV7-3 to TRBJ2-5; TRBD2 matches at 7 bases. V lost 4 bases to trimming and J lost 7 bases; unmatched junction nucleotides: 6. CDR1 is SGHTA and CDR2 is FQGTGA in the germline V gene. The CDR3 length is 13 residues. The CDR3 protein is CASSSTAGVTQYF. The DNA of the CDR3 is TGTGCCAGCAGCTCCACCGCGGGGGTGACCCAGTACTTC.

This rearrangement joins TRBV11-2 to TRBJ2-7; D unclear. Trimming removed 0 bases from V and 2 bases from J, with 8 bases in between. Germline V gives CDR1 SGHAT, CDR2 FQNNGV. This CDR3 has 14 amino acids. Here the CDR3 reads CASSLEPVPYEQYV. For the CDR3, the DNA is TGTGCCAGCAGCTTAGAACCAGTCCCCTACGAGCAGTACGTC.

This chain uses TRBV7-8 with TRBJ1-5; no definite D call. V was trimmed by 3 bases and J by 9 bases, leaving 9 bases between them. The CDR3 totals 12 residues. Germline V CDR1 and CDR2: SGHVS, FQNEAQ. This chain's CDR3 is CASSLDGMPQHF. DNA of the CDR3: TGTGCCAGCAGCTTGGACGGGATGCCCCAGCATTTT.

The V and J genes are TRBV7-3 and TRBJ2-1; 10 positions match TRBD2. The CDR3 totals 15 residues. CDR1 SGHTA and CDR2 FQGTGA come from the germline V gene. V shed 6 bases and J 8 bases; nucleotides not matched to a gene: 10. CDR3 region: CASSLRTSGIDEQFF. In DNA, the CDR3 is TGTGCCAGCAGTCTACGGACTAGCGGAATTGATGAGCAGTTCTTC.

This clone appeared a few times. V and J are TRBV7-2 and TRBJ1-2, with no clear D. The length of the CDR3 is 14 residues. V lost 2 bases to trimming and J lost 1 base, with 8 bases between them. Germline V gene data show CDR1 as SGHTA and CDR2 as FQGNSA. The CDR3 here is CASSLSSDNYGYTF. The CDR3 DNA follows: TGTGCCAGCAGCTTAAGCAGTGATAACTATGGCTACACCTTC.

This chain uses TRBV28 with TRBJ1-1, with D perhaps TRBD1 (6 bases). CDR3 size: 16 residues. Germline CDR1 reads MDHEN; CDR2 reads SYDVKM. With 4 bases removed from V and 0 bases from J, the gap between germline ends came to 15 bases. CDR3 nucleotide sequence: TGTGCCAGCAGTTCAATACAGGGCGGGATGAACACTGAAGCTTTCTTT. Protein sequence: CASSSIQGGMNTEAFF.

This chain joins TRBV29-1 and TRBJ2-5, with D possibly matching TRBD2 (6 bases). Germline CDR1 and CDR2: SQVTM and ANQGSEA. Trimming removed 6 bases from V and 2 bases from J, with 10 bases in between. This CDR3 region has 12 residues. CDR3 nucleotide sequence: TGCAGCGTGGGGACTGCTCAAGAGACCCAGTACTTC. The encoded protein is CSVGTAQETQYF.

The gene calls are TRBV7-2 and TRBJ1-5; maybe TRBD1 (6 bases). In germline, CDR1 is SGHTA, CDR2 FQGNSA. Trimming took off 5 bases at V and 5 bases at J, with 16 bases between the two ends. The CDR3 runs 15 residues. Here the CDR3 DNA reads TGTGCCAGCAGCCCAATAGGGGGAAACCATCAGCCCCAGCATTTT. This gives the protein CASSPIGGNHQPQHF.

This clone is a singleton in its sample. The chain couples TRBV19 to TRBJ1-1, with D possibly being TRBD1 (5 bases). This CDR3 spans 11 amino acids. V was cut by 9 bases and J by 4 bases, with 9 bases left in between. The V gene's germline CDR1 is LNHDA and CDR2 SQIVND (reference sequence). CDR3 coding DNA: TGTGCCAGCCGGGGCCCCACTGAAGCTTTCTTT. It specifies CASRGPTEAFF.

V gene TRBV12-3 or TRBV12-4 combines with J gene TRBJ2-7, with D maybe TRBD2 (7 bases). The CDR3 consists of 13 residues. Trimming removed 7 bases from V and 6 bases from J, with 16 bases in between. In DNA, the CDR3 is TGTGCCAGCACCACTTGGGGGGGCGGCGAGCAGTACTTC. This gives the protein CASTTWGGGEQYF.

Only a few counts were recorded for this clone. The chain links TRBV27 to TRBJ1-2; D is unclear. The CDR3 runs to 14 residues. Deletions cut 5 bases from V and 3 bases from J, with 13 bases between. Germline assignment: CDR1 MNHEY and CDR2 SMNVEV (reference sequence). The CDR3 DNA is TGTGCCAGCAGTCCAAACACTGTTCACTATGGCTACACCTTC. Its protein is CASSPNTVHYGYTF.

This chain joins TRBV6-4 and TRBJ2-1; D might be TRBD2 (6 bases). The germline V gene encodes CDR1 MRHNA and CDR2 SNTAGT. The CDR3 sequence is 16 residues long. Trimming stripped 1 base from V and 6 bases from J, with 16 bases between. CDR3 amino acids: CASSDFRAGRPNEQFF. The CDR3 DNA sequence: TGTGCCAGCAGTGACTTTCGAGCGGGTCGTCCCAATGAGCAGTTCTTC.

The rearrangement joins TRBV6-5 to TRBJ1-2, with D hard to call. CDR3 size: 13 residues. Trimming shortened V by 8 bases and J by 0 bases, and 10 bases separated the two germline ends. Germline CDR1 is MNHEY and CDR2 is SVGAGI. CDR3 residues: CASLDTSNYGYTF. The CDR3 DNA is TGTGCCAGCCTAGACACCTCTAACTATGGCTACACCTTC.

In DNA, the CDR3 is TGTGCCAGTAACCCGGTCGGGAGGGGGCAAGGCAATCAGCCCCAGCATTTT. Translating it yields CASNPVGRGQGNQPQHF. V is TRBV19 and J is TRBJ1-5, with 7 bases identical to TRBD1. After removal of 7 bases from V and 2 bases from J, the junction contained 14 bases not matched to a gene. Germline V CDR1 and CDR2: LNHDA, SQIVND (reference sequence). The CDR3 sequence is 17 residues long.

This chain joins TRBV5-4 and TRBJ2-7; 8 bases align to TRBD1. CDR1 is SGHNT and CDR2 is YYREEE in the germline V gene (reference sequence). CDR3 size: 16 residues. V lost 4 bases to trimming and J lost 0 bases; unmatched junction nucleotides: 9. The CDR3 loop reads CASSAGRTGHSYEQYF. CDR3 DNA sequence: TGTGCCAGCAGCGCTGGAAGGACAGGGCACTCCTACGAGCAGTACTTC.

This chain uses TRBV5-5 with TRBJ2-7; TRBD2 aligns across 7 bases. The ends lost 2 bases at V and 6 bases at J; junction bases unmatched: 8. CDR3 length: 14 amino acids. CDR1 and CDR2 (germline): SGHKS, YYEKEE (reference sequence). CDR3 in amino acids: CASSLGLAAAEQYF. The CDR3, as DNA: TGTGCCAGCAGCTTAGGTCTAGCGGCCGCCGAGCAGTACTTC. Variable domain in full (rest from reference TRBV5-5 and TRBJ2-7): DAGVTQSPTHLIKTRGQQVTLRCSPISGHKSVSWYQQVLGQGPQFIFQYYEKEERGRGNFPDRFSARQFPNYSSELNVNALLLGDSALYLCASSLGLAAAEQYFGPGTRLTVT.

The CDR3 loop is CASSQEWRLDYEQYF. CDR3 DNA: TGTGCCAGCAGCCAAGAGTGGAGACTAGACTACGAGCAGTACTTC. V and J are TRBV4-2 and TRBJ2-7; TRBD2 might be the D (6 bases). The CDR3 extends over 15 amino acids. Germline CDR1 LGHNA, CDR2 YNFKEQ. V was trimmed by 0 bases and J by 3 bases, leaving 12 bases between them.

As for this clone: This specimen includes other DNA sequences encoding the same CDR3. This chain uses TRBV27 with TRBJ1-5; 8 bases are shared with TRBD1. There are 14 residues in the CDR3. CDR1 and CDR2 (germline): MNHEY, SMNVEV (reference sequence). V shed 5 bases, J shed 4 bases, and the junction held 4 bases outside the gene matches. CDR3 sequence (DNA): TGTGCCAGCAGTCTACAGGGGGGGAATCAGCCCCAGCATTTT. Translation gives CASSLQGGNQPQHF.

V is TRBV13 and J is TRBJ1-1; TRBD1 agrees at 11 bases. The V gene end was trimmed by 5 bases and the J gene end by 4 bases; junction bases not matched to a gene: 6. Germline values: CDR1 PRHDT, CDR2 FYEKMQ (reference sequence). This CDR3 is 15 amino acids long. Here the CDR3 reads CASSAPGQGGTEAFF. In DNA form, the CDR3 reads TGTGCCAGCAGCGCCCCGGGACAGGGGGGCACTGAAGCTTTCTTT.

The chain joins TRBV5-6 to TRBJ2-4; the D is unclear. This CDR3 is 13 amino acids long. V shed 1 base and J shed 6 bases, with 8 bases lying between them. The V gene's germline CDR1 is SGHDT and CDR2 YYEEEE. CDR3 DNA sequence: TGTGCCAGCAGCTTGACCGGGCCAAACATTCAGTACTTC. This encodes CASSLTGPNIQYF.

The V and J genes are TRBV29-1 and TRBJ1-4, with a possible D match to TRBD1 (6 bases). Germline V gene data show CDR1 as SQVTM and CDR2 as ANQGSEA. V shed 7 bases and J shed 8 bases, with 17 bases lying between them. This CDR3 region has 13 residues. The CDR3 is CSAKGVEWEKLFF. For the CDR3, the DNA is TGCAGCGCTAAGGGGGTCGAATGGGAAAAACTGTTTTTT.

V and J are TRBV7-9 and TRBJ1-1; D uncertain. The V gene lost 8 bases and the J gene lost 10 bases, with 14 bases spanning the gap. The germline CDR1 and CDR2 sequences are SEHNR and FQNEAQ (reference sequence). The CDR3 runs to 11 residues. CDR3 sequence reads: CASGLATGAFF. The CDR3 DNA sequence: TGTGCCAGCGGTTTGGCGACGGGAGCTTTCTTT.

This clone occurred a few times. This chain links TRBV4-3 with TRBJ1-4; tentatively, D is TRBD1 (5 bases). The V end was cut by 4 bases, the J end by 0 bases, with 12 bases between. The CDR3 is 16 residues long. Per germline, CDR1 LGHNA and CDR2 YSLEER. Here the CDR3 reads CASSRGEFSTNEKLFF. CDR3 in DNA: TGCGCCAGCAGCCGGGGGGAATTCTCAACTAATGAAAAACTGTTTTTT.

In this sample, this clone turned up a few times. V gene TRBV29-1 combines with J gene TRBJ1-1, with D perhaps TRBD1 (5 bases). Germline V lookup: CDR1 SQVTM, CDR2 ANQGSEA. This CDR3 comprises 12 residues. Trimming took 6 bases from V and 1 from J, leaving 9 bases between them. CDR3 residues: CSVRQTNTEAFF. CDR3 DNA sequence: TGCAGCGTGAGACAGACGAACACTGAAGCTTTCTTT.

The rearrangement joins TRBV20-1 to TRBJ1-2; D remains ambiguous. The CDR3 runs to 10 residues. Between the trimmed V and J ends, which lost 1 base and 10 bases, there was a span of 7 bases. Germline V lookup: CDR1 DFQATT, CDR2 SNEGSKA (reference sequence). The CDR3 region is CSARVQSYTF. CDR3 sequence (DNA): TGCAGTGCTAGAGTCCAGTCCTACACCTTC.

This chain uses TRBV5-1 with TRBJ1-4; no definite D call. This CDR3 has 16 amino acids. V was trimmed by 0 bases and J by 6 bases, leaving 15 bases between them. Germline V gives CDR1 SGHRS, CDR2 YFSETQ. The CDR3 DNA follows: TGCGCCAGCAGCTTGGGCCCGGCCTTGCGGGATGAAAAACTGTTTTTT. Translated: CASSLGPALRDEKLFF.

This sequence joins TRBV7-9 and TRBJ1-6, with D tentatively TRBD1 (6 bases). The germline V and J ends were trimmed by 2 bases and 11 bases, with 13 bases remaining between them. The CDR3 length is 14 residues. Germline CDR1 is SEHNR and CDR2 is FQNEAQ (reference sequence). The CDR3 reads CASSLSAGETPLHF. CDR3 bases: TGTGCCAGCAGCTTATCGGCAGGGGAGACACCCCTCCACTTT.